Sequencing of this T cell receptor (beta chain) was carried out in a study of shared clonotypes between healthy human individuals. The data were produced by immunoSEQ multiplex PCR, yet TCRdb's version contains in-frame clones alone and is incomplete. The sample has millions of clones; roughly 94% are singletons. The CDR3 runs to 13 residues. Germline-derived CDR1 and CDR2 are MNHEY and SMNVEV (reference sequence). Trimming removed 5 bases at V and 7 bases at J, with 11 bases between. The clonotype originates from a young man in good health. V gene TRBV27 combines with J gene TRBJ2-2; perhaps TRBD1 as D (5 bases). The sequenced sample consisted of naive CD4+ T cells sorted from blood. The subset is: CD45RA+ positively selected. CDR3 in DNA: TGTGCCAGCAGTCCAGGGTGGGTCGGGGAGCTGTTTTTT. This encodes CASSPGWVGELFF.